The 27 T cell receptor beta chains given below trace back to one sample, sequenced in a study of blood T cell repertoires in COVID-19. Some clones are missing from TCRdb's copy, which holds only in-frame ones; the method was immunoSEQ multiplex PCR. The sample contains some 240,000 clones, 70% to 85% of which appear only once. The material sequenced was peripheral blood. These TCRs come from a woman between 40 and 50 years old who had recovered from COVID-19.

The chain is built from TRBV6-5 and TRBJ1-1, with a weak D call TRBD1 (5 bases). The V gene's germline CDR1 is MNHEY and CDR2 SVGAGI. Trimming shortened V by 2 bases and J by 4 bases, and 8 bases separated the two germline ends. The length of the CDR3 is 13 residues. The CDR3 region has the DNA TGTGCCAGCAGTTACCCGACAGCCACTGAAGCTTTCTTT. Its protein is CASSYPTATEAFF.

The chain employs TRBV29-1 and TRBJ2-7; D is possibly TRBD1 (6 bases). This CDR3 region has 12 residues. Trimming stripped 7 bases from V and 2 bases from J, with 12 bases between. Germline V gene sequence: CDR1 SQVTM, CDR2 ANQGSEA. The CDR3 coding sequence is TGCAGCGGGAGGACAGCCGCCTACGAGCAGTACTTC. It encodes CSGRTAAYEQYF.

The genes are TRBV18 and TRBJ2-7; 12 bases fit TRBD1. V lost 2 bases to trimming and J lost 5 bases; unmatched junction nucleotides: 4. The germline V gene has CDR1 KGHSH and CDR2 LQKENI. The CDR3 runs 15 residues. The CDR3 here is CASSPNGTGGHEQYF. DNA for the CDR3: TGTGCCAGCTCACCAAACGGGACAGGGGGCCACGAGCAGTACTTC.

V and J are TRBV7-6 and TRBJ2-1; TRBD2 matches 7 bases. The CDR3 is 15 residues long. From germline, CDR1 is SGHVS and CDR2 FNYEAQ. V shed 2 bases and J 4 bases; nucleotides not matched to a gene: 5. The CDR3 loop reads CASSLTGGTYNEQFF. The CDR3, as DNA: TGTGCCAGCAGCTTAACGGGGGGTACTTACAATGAGCAGTTCTTC. The full variable domain, with the rest looked up from reference TRBV7-6 and TRBJ2-1, is GAGVSQSPRYKVTKRGQDVALRCDPISGHVSLYWYRQALGQGPEFLTYFNYEAQQDKSGLPNDRFSAERPEGSISTLTIQRTEQRDSAMYRCASSLTGGTYNEQFFGPGTRLTVL.

V is TRBV10-3 and J is TRBJ1-2; no definite D call. The CDR3 extends over 11 amino acids. Germline V gene sequence: CDR1 ENHRY, CDR2 SYGVKD. Trimming cost V 9 bases and J 1 base, with 6 bases left between them. CDR3 region: CAITDNYGYTF. CDR3 DNA sequence: TGTGCCATTACAGATAACTATGGCTACACCTTC.

V usage is TRBV29-1 and J usage is TRBJ1-2, with TRBD1 identical over 10 bases. Germline CDR1 SQVTM, CDR2 ANQGSEA. CDR3 length equals 14 residues. After removal of 6 bases from V and 8 bases from J, the junction contained 12 bases not matched to a gene. The CDR3: CSVVAGQGIGGYTF. CDR3 in DNA: TGCAGCGTGGTGGCGGGACAGGGGATTGGGGGCTACACCTTC.

The V call is TRBV7-9, the J call TRBJ1-3; D is unresolved. Germline V CDR1 and CDR2: SEHNR, FQNEAQ (reference sequence). The CDR3 is 15 residues long. With 10 bases removed from V and 0 bases from J, the gap between germline ends came to 16 bases. The CDR3, as DNA: TGTGCCATGACGAGCGGATCCCTCTCTGGAAACACCATATATTTT. Translation: CAMTSGSLSGNTIYF.

The chain joins TRBV7-8 to TRBJ2-3; 10 bases agree with TRBD2. Trimming took 5 bases from V and 5 from J; bases not matched to a gene: 7. The CDR3 extends over 15 amino acids. Germline V gene sequence: CDR1 SGHVS, CDR2 FQNEAQ. CDR3 loop: CASSISGGRGDTQYF. In DNA form, the CDR3 reads TGTGCCAGCAGCATTAGCGGGGGGCGTGGAGATACGCAGTATTTT.

A few counts support this clone. The V call is TRBV5-6, the J call TRBJ1-1; 7 nucleotides match TRBD1. Germline values: CDR1 SGHDT, CDR2 YYEEEE. V lost 6 bases and J lost 1; bases outside the gene matches: 3. The CDR3 length is 13 residues. CDR3 protein: CASTWDRNTEAFF. CDR3 coding DNA: TGTGCCAGCACATGGGACAGGAACACTGAAGCTTTCTTT.

The chain combines TRBV21-1 with TRBJ2-4; the table assigns TRBD1, which was not confirmed against the DNA. TRBV21-1 is a documented pseudogene. CDR3 length: 20 amino acids. The CDR3 DNA sequence: TGTGCCAGCAGCAATTCATCCGGGACAGGGTTCTTTGAAGCCAAAAACATTCAGTACTTC. Translated: CASSNSSGTGFFEAKNIQYF.

The gene calls are TRBV2 and TRBJ1-4; 11 bases agree with TRBD1. CDR1 and CDR2 (germline): SNHLY, FYNNEI. CDR3 length: 13 residues. Trimming at V came to 8 bases and at J to 7 bases, leaving 3 bases not matched to a gene. CDR3 in amino acids: CASGDRGGEKLFF. CDR3 DNA sequence: TGTGCCAGCGGGGACAGGGGGGGTGAAAAACTGTTTTTT.

The genes are TRBV5-1 and TRBJ2-3; D is unclear. V shed 0 bases and J shed 2 bases, with 10 bases lying between them. Germline V CDR1 and CDR2: SGHRS, YFSETQ. The CDR3 is 15 amino acids. CDR3: CASSLAVTFTDTQYF. In DNA, the CDR3 is TGCGCCAGCAGCTTGGCCGTTACTTTCACAGATACGCAGTATTTT.

This chain uses TRBV2 with TRBJ1-6; D is possibly TRBD1 (5 bases). CDR1 and CDR2 from the germline V gene are SNHLY and FYNNEI. Trimming pared 7 bases from V and 8 bases from J, leaving 15 bases between. This CDR3 is built from 14 residues. The CDR3 DNA is TGTGCCAGCATCAGGGATAATCTAGATTCACCCCTCCACTTT. Encoded protein: CASIRDNLDSPLHF.

This sequence joins TRBV19 and TRBJ2-5, with D possibly matching TRBD2 (6 bases). From germline, CDR1 is LNHDA and CDR2 SQIVND (reference sequence). The CDR3 extends over 14 amino acids. Trimming left V 4 bases short and J 5 bases short, with 14 bases between. CDR3 amino acids: CASSTGGNGETQYF. The DNA of the CDR3 is TGTGCCAGTAGTACTGGAGGGAACGGGGAGACCCAGTACTTC.

The chain links TRBV9 to TRBJ1-1; D unclear. This CDR3 contains 13 residues. Per germline, CDR1 SGDLS and CDR2 YYNGEE. Trimming removed 3 bases from V and 1 base from J, with 7 bases in between. CDR3 protein: CASSGRWNTEAFF. For the CDR3, the DNA is TGTGCCAGCAGCGGTAGATGGAACACTGAAGCTTTCTTT.

The V call is TRBV5-1, the J call TRBJ2-7; the match to TRBD1 covers 10 bases. V trimming: 2 bases; J trimming: 5 bases; junction bases outside the gene matches: 16. The CDR3 spans 18 residues. Germline V lookup: CDR1 SGHRS, CDR2 YFSETQ. CDR3 DNA: TGCGCCAGCAGCTTAGCCAGCGGCCTTCCGGGACAGGGGCACGAGCAGTACTTC. Translation gives CASSLASGLPGQGHEQYF.

The chain employs TRBV6-4 and TRBJ1-1, with D tentatively TRBD1 (6 bases). With 6 bases removed from V and 4 bases from J, the gap between germline ends came to 15 bases. This CDR3 comprises 14 residues. The V gene's germline CDR1 is MRHNA and CDR2 SNTAGT. CDR3 residues: CASSQTGLFTEAFF. For the CDR3, the DNA is TGTGCCAGCAGCCAGACAGGTCTGTTCACTGAAGCTTTCTTT.

The chain uses TRBV28 and TRBJ1-2; 8 positions agree with TRBD1. The CDR3 is 15 residues long. The germline V gene has CDR1 MDHEN and CDR2 SYDVKM. V lost 6 bases to trimming and J lost 0 bases; unmatched junction nucleotides: 6. The CDR3 DNA sequence: TGTGCCAGCAGGGGGGACAGGACGCCTAACTATGGCTACACCTTC. As protein: CASRGDRTPNYGYTF.

V is TRBV4-3 and J is TRBJ1-4; D is perhaps TRBD1 (6 bases). CDR3 length: 17 residues. Germline CDR1 and CDR2: LGHNA and YSLEER. Trimming shortened V by 0 bases and J by 7 bases, and 18 bases separated the two germline ends. CDR3 sequence reads: CASSQEADRITREKLFF. CDR3 nucleotides: TGCGCCAGCAGCCAAGAGGCGGACAGAATCACGCGTGAAAAACTGTTTTTT.

The CDR3: CASRPGGGEYNEQFF. CDR3 DNA: TGTGCCAGCAGACCGGGCGGGGGCGAATACAATGAGCAGTTCTTC. This chain uses TRBV6-5 with TRBJ2-1; D is possibly TRBD2 (7 bases). V shed 6 bases and J shed 4 bases, with 16 bases lying between them. CDR1 is MNHEY, CDR2 SVGAGI, per germline. This CDR3 contains 15 residues.

This chain uses TRBV18 with TRBJ1-4; D might be TRBD1 (5 bases). CDR1 KGHSH and CDR2 LQKENI come from the germline V gene. This CDR3 has 13 amino acids. The ends were cut back, 2 bases at V and 8 bases at J, with 9 bases in the middle. Written as DNA, the CDR3 is TGTGCCAGCTCACCAGGGGCGGTCGAAAAACTGTTTTTT. It is translated as CASSPGAVEKLFF.

This chain connects TRBV18 to TRBJ1-5, with a tentative D call TRBD1 (6 bases). This CDR3 is 13 amino acids long. Between the trimmed V and J ends, which lost 5 bases and 4 bases, there was a span of 9 bases. Looked up from germline, CDR1 is KGHSH and CDR2 is LQKENI. CDR3 amino acids: CASSADRNQPQHF. In DNA, the CDR3 is TGTGCCAGCTCAGCCGACAGGAATCAGCCCCAGCATTTT.

This clone came up a few times. This chain uses TRBV5-6 with TRBJ2-2; no clear D gene. The CDR3 spans 13 residues. The germline V gene has CDR1 SGHDT and CDR2 YYEEEE. Trimming pared 4 bases from V and 4 bases from J, leaving 8 bases between. DNA for the CDR3: TGTGCCAGCAGCCTGGGCGCCACCGGGGAGCTGTTTTTT. This sequence encodes CASSLGATGELFF.

The chain carries TRBV14 and TRBJ2-5; maybe TRBD2 (6 bases). There are 14 residues in the CDR3. The germline V gene encodes CDR1 SGHDN and CDR2 FVKESK. Between the trimmed V and J ends, which lost 7 bases and 5 bases, there was a span of 17 bases. For the CDR3, the DNA is TGTGCCAGCAAGTTCCGTCTTACTAGCGAGACCCAGTACTTC. It translates to CASKFRLTSETQYF.

The rearrangement uses TRBV18 and TRBJ1-3; D is uncertain. CDR3 length equals 15 residues. Germline CDR1 is KGHSH and CDR2 is LQKENI. Trimming stripped 8 bases from V and 4 bases from J, with 18 bases between. The CDR3 spells CASQVDGVRGNTIYF. The CDR3 DNA reads TGTGCCAGCCAAGTAGACGGGGTTCGAGGAAACACCATATATTTT.

The rearrangement joins TRBV7-9 to TRBJ2-5, with 10 bases fitting TRBD2. V was pared by 0 bases and J by 3 bases, with 10 bases of the junction left unmatched. There are 18 residues in the CDR3. Germline CDR1 and CDR2: SEHNR and FQNEAQ (reference sequence). CDR3 nucleotides: TGTGCCAGCAGCTTAGCGTTGTTGACTAGCGGGCCGAAAGAGACCCAGTACTTC. It codes for CASSLALLTSGPKETQYF.

This clone was recorded a few times. The rearrangement links TRBV7-9 to TRBJ1-2, with a weak D call TRBD1 (5 bases). CDR1 is SEHNR and CDR2 is FQNEAQ in the germline V gene (reference sequence). This CDR3 comprises 13 residues. The V and J ends lost 7 bases and 8 bases respectively, with 17 bases between them. In nucleotides, the CDR3 is TGTGCCAGCAACGGATGGGGGGTAAACGGCTACACCTTC. Amino acids: CASNGWGVNGYTF.